This T cell receptor (beta chain) was recorded in a study of early stage breast cancer tumors. For the study at large: Of around 16 invasive breast tumors, about a dozen were hormone receptor-positive, HER2-negative. Study-level results: Commonly generated sequences made up most enriched TCRB sequences shared between patients. Comparing each tissue with blood distinguished tumor from normal in 14 of 16 patients. Bulk DNA sequencing of unsorted cells missed chain pairing and markers.

With 1 base clipped from V and 7 bases from J, the junction kept 8 bases outside the gene matches. The CDR3 is made up of 16 amino acids. Germline assignment: CDR1 MGHRA and CDR2 YSYEKL. In the case of this clone: Its antigen remains unknown.

This table comes from immunoSEQ multiplex PCR, and its TCRdb copy is limited to in-frame clones, with some not included. The data contain fewer than 30,000 clones, less than 85% of them seen just once; the ten biggest clones take up more than 9.5%. V and J are TRBV4-1 and TRBJ2-1; 9 nucleotides line up with TRBD2. The receptor was derived from a person aged 60 to 70 with breast cancer. The sequenced sample consisted of blood. The CDR3 sequence: CASSQVPEAGGNEQFF. The DNA of the CDR3 is TGCGCCAGCAGCCAAGTACCAGAGGCGGGAGGGAATGAGCAGTTCTTC.